This T cell receptor beta chain was identified in a study of molecular identifiers for immune sequencing clone quantification. This clonotype was seen many times. TCRdb re-derived calls from the PCR reads in MiXCR, one entry per CDR3 protein. The table lists roughly 100,000 distinct CDR3 sequences, under 40% of them singletons, with roughly 9.3% in the top ten. The sequenced sample consisted of naive CD8+ T cells from blood, with Jurkat cell RNA spiked in. Subset described: FACS-sorted CD8+CD4-CCR7+CD45RA+ naive T cells. This clonotype originated in a human donor in good health. Some libraries in this study had Jurkat cell RNA spiked in.

The DNA of the CDR3 is TGCAGTGCGGAAGGGACTAGCGGCACCGGGGAGCTGTTTTTT. It translates to CSAEGTSGTGELFF. The chain couples TRBV20-1 to TRBJ2-2, with 11 positions matching TRBD2. Germline lookup yields CDR1 DFQATT and CDR2 SNEGSKA (reference sequence). The CDR3 has 14 residues. The V segment lost 6 bases and the J segment 4 bases; nucleotides outside the gene matches: 4.